Shown below are 20 T cell receptor beta chains from a single sample sequenced in a study of neurological immune-mediated disorders. Using its own MiXCR run on the 5' RACE reads, TCRdb lists one record per CDR3 protein. The top ten clones hold roughly 1.3% of a sample with approximately 40,000 distinct CDR3 sequences, 12% of them seen once. Sequenced material: PBMCs. The receptor set was obtained from a female donor in good health.

Ten or more counts support this clonotype. V is TRBV5-1 and J is TRBJ2-1; 10 bases fit TRBD1. CDR3 length: 16 amino acids. CDR1 and CDR2 (germline): SGHRS, YFSETQ. V lost 4 bases to trimming and J lost 1 base; unmatched junction nucleotides: 5. CDR3 DNA sequence: TGCGCCAGCAGCGGCGGGACAGGGGCTTCCTACAATGAGCAGTTCTTC. This encodes CASSGGTGASYNEQFF.

This clonotype came up many times. The gene calls are TRBV20-1 and TRBJ1-4; D may be TRBD1 (5 bases). The CDR3 sequence is 15 residues long. The V end lost 3 bases, the J end lost 8 bases, and 19 bases lay between the germline ends. Looked up from germline, CDR1 is DFQATT and CDR2 is SNEGSKA (reference sequence). As DNA, the CDR3 is TGCAGTGCTAGGCCGGCCGGCAGGGTGGGAGAAAAACTGTTTTTT. This translates into CSARPAGRVGEKLFF.

This clonotype was counted many times. The V and J genes are TRBV5-1 and TRBJ2-1; TRBD2 is a possible D gene (6 bases). The germline V gene has CDR1 SGHRS and CDR2 YFSETQ. V was trimmed by 0 bases and J by 3 bases, leaving 10 bases between them. This CDR3 is built from 15 residues. CDR3 nucleotide sequence: TGCGCCAGCAGCTTGGCGCGGGATCTCTACAATGAGCAGTTCTTC. Protein product: CASSLARDLYNEQFF.

This clonotype was found many times. The chain combines TRBV3-1 with TRBJ2-2, with D perhaps TRBD1 or TRBD2 (5 bases each). The germline V gene encodes CDR1 LGHDT and CDR2 YNNKEL (reference sequence). The CDR3 is 19 amino acids. The V end lost 8 bases, the J end lost 0 bases, and 25 bases lay between the germline ends. DNA for the CDR3: TGTGCCAGCCGACCCACGTGGGACGACGCTCTATCGAACACCGGGGAGCTGTTTTTT. This sequence encodes CASRPTWDDALSNTGELFF.

This clonotype showed up many times. The CDR3 region is CSARSRDRADTQYF. Here the CDR3 DNA reads TGCAGTGCTAGAAGTCGGGACAGGGCAGATACGCAGTATTTT. J is TRBJ2-3 and V is TRBV20-1; 9 bases agree with TRBD1. V was clipped by 2 bases and J by 4 bases; unmatched bases: 4. The CDR3 runs 14 residues. CDR1 is DFQATT and CDR2 is SNEGSKA in the germline V gene (reference sequence).

This clonotype is medium-sized (0.01 to 0.1%) within its sample. The gene calls are TRBV5-1 and TRBJ2-7, with 11 bases lining up with TRBD2. With 1 base clipped from V and 7 bases from J, the junction kept 10 bases outside the gene matches. The CDR3 spans 16 residues. Germline lookup yields CDR1 SGHRS and CDR2 YFSETQ. CDR3 protein: CASSLTGTSGATEQYF. In DNA, the CDR3 is TGCGCCAGCAGCTTGACCGGGACTAGCGGTGCTACGGAGCAGTACTTC.

This clonotype came up many times. The V gene is TRBV5-1, the J gene TRBJ2-7; 8 bases are a match to TRBD1. With V trimmed by 0 bases and J by 2 bases, 7 bases remained unmatched. The CDR3 spans 16 residues. CDR1 and CDR2 from the germline V gene are SGHRS and YFSETQ. DNA of the CDR3: TGCGCCAGCAGCTTGGCGACGGGACAGGCTACCTACGAGCAGTACTTC. It encodes CASSLATGQATYEQYF.

The table lists this clonotype with many counts. V and J are TRBV20-1 and TRBJ2-1; no definite D call. Germline V gene lookup returns CDR1 DFQATT and CDR2 SNEGSKA (reference sequence). CDR3 length: 12 residues. Deletions cut 6 bases from V and 5 bases from J, with 11 bases between. In nucleotides, the CDR3 is TGCAGTGCCCAAATGAAAAACAATGAGCAGTTCTTC. This gives the protein CSAQMKNNEQFF.

This clonotype was counted many times. The V gene is TRBV28, the J gene TRBJ1-5, with D uncertain. The CDR3 has 12 residues. Germline V gives CDR1 MDHEN, CDR2 SYDVKM. Trimming pared 9 bases from V and 1 base from J, leaving 7 bases between. The CDR3: CASRMSNQPQHF. CDR3 sequence (DNA): TGTGCCAGTAGAATGAGCAATCAGCCCCAGCATTTT.

This clonotype was picked up many times. The chain uses TRBV5-1 and TRBJ1-4; weak D call: TRBD1 (5 bases). The CDR3 length is 14 residues. Per the germline V gene, CDR1 is SGHRS and CDR2 is YFSETQ. V was trimmed by 4 bases and J by 4 bases, leaving 11 bases between them. CDR3 loop: CASSPGTGNEKLFF. The CDR3 DNA reads TGCGCCAGCAGCCCAGGGACCGGTAATGAAAAACTGTTTTTT. The whole variable domain, remainder taken from reference TRBV5-1 and TRBJ1-4, is KAGVTQTPRYLIKTRGQQVTLSCSPISGHRSVSWYQQTPGQGLQFLFEYFSETQRNKGNFPGRFSGRQFSNSRSEMNVSTLELGDSALYLCASSPGTGNEKLFFGSGTQLSVL.

This clonotype was observed a handful of times. This chain joins TRBV30 and TRBJ1-5; 7 bases map to TRBD1. Trimming at V came to 2 bases and at J to 4 bases, leaving 2 bases not matched to a gene. The V gene's germline CDR1 is GTSNPN and CDR2 SVGIG (reference sequence). This CDR3 contains 13 residues. CDR3 sequence: CAWSTGVNQPQHF. CDR3 in DNA: TGTGCCTGGAGTACAGGGGTGAATCAGCCCCAGCATTTT.

In its sample, this clonotype was seen many times. This chain joins TRBV20-1 and TRBJ2-1; D might be TRBD2 (5 bases). CDR3 length: 12 residues. Looked up from germline, CDR1 is DFQATT and CDR2 is SNEGSKA (reference sequence). Trimming cost V 3 bases and J 3 bases, with 6 bases left between them. The CDR3 reads CSASDYYNEQFF. DNA for the CDR3: TGCAGTGCTAGCGACTACTACAATGAGCAGTTCTTC.

The table lists this clonotype with many counts. This chain links TRBV10-3 with TRBJ1-6; 12 bases align to TRBD1. Germline V CDR1 and CDR2: ENHRY, SYGVKD. The CDR3 length is 16 residues. V trimming: 2 bases; J trimming: 7 bases; junction bases outside the gene matches: 3. The CDR3 nucleotides read TGTGCCATCAGTGAGGGGACAGGGGGCAGAAATTCACCCCTCCACTTT. Its protein product is CAISEGTGGRNSPLHF.

The chain is built from TRBV20-1 and TRBJ2-3; TRBD1 agrees at 8 bases. V lost 3 bases, J lost 0 bases, and 11 bases stayed unmatched. Per germline, CDR1 DFQATT and CDR2 SNEGSKA (reference sequence). CDR3 length equals 17 residues. In DNA, the CDR3 is TGCAGTGCTAGGGGGTTTGGGACAGGTAATAGCACAGATACGCAGTATTTT. Protein: CSARGFGTGNSTDTQYF.

This clonotype occurred a few times. The chain couples TRBV3-1 to TRBJ1-2; no clear D. The V gene lost 2 bases and the J gene lost 4 bases, with 14 bases spanning the gap. CDR1 is LGHDT and CDR2 is YNNKEL in the germline V gene (reference sequence). The CDR3 is 15 residues long. The CDR3 spells CASSQIPREVYGYTF. The CDR3 nucleotides read TGTGCCAGCAGCCAAATCCCGAGGGAAGTCTATGGCTACACCTTC.

This clonotype has ten or more counts. The chain is built from TRBV5-5 and TRBJ2-7, with D hard to call. The ends were cut back, 1 base at V and 0 bases at J, with 5 bases in the middle. Germline V lookup: CDR1 SGHKS, CDR2 YYEKEE (reference sequence). The CDR3 runs to 13 residues. CDR3 nucleotides: TGTGCCAGCAGCTTGTGGTTCTCCTACGAGCAGTACTTC. Protein product: CASSLWFSYEQYF.

There are a few counts of this clonotype. The CDR3 loop is CSATPGGLGNQPQHF. The CDR3 DNA is TGCAGTGCTACCCCCGGGGGGCTTGGGAATCAGCCCCAGCATTTT. J is TRBJ1-5 and V is TRBV20-1; tentatively, D is TRBD1 (6 bases). With 4 bases removed from V and 4 bases from J, the gap between germline ends came to 17 bases. CDR3 length: 15 amino acids. The germline V gene has CDR1 DFQATT and CDR2 SNEGSKA (reference sequence).

Ten or more counts support this clonotype. The gene calls are TRBV15 and TRBJ1-2; no clear D. This CDR3 region has 17 residues. The ends were cut back, 0 bases at V and 5 bases at J, with 19 bases in the middle. The germline gives CDR1 LNHNV, CDR2 YYDKDF (reference sequence). The CDR3 DNA follows: TGTGCCACCAGCAGAGATTCCGGCAAACGGATGAGTTATGGCTACACCTTC. Protein sequence: CATSRDSGKRMSYGYTF. Full variable domain (rest looked up from reference TRBV15 and TRBJ1-2): DAMVIQNPRYQVTQFGKPVTLSCSQTLNHNVMYWYQQKSSQAPKLLFHYYDKDFNNEADTPDNFQSRRPNTSFCFLDIRSPGLGDTAMYLCATSRDSGKRMSYGYTFGSGTRLTVV.

Ten or more counts support this clonotype. The rearrangement links TRBV5-1 to TRBJ2-1; D may be TRBD1 or TRBD2 (6 bases each). Germline values: CDR1 SGHRS, CDR2 YFSETQ. The CDR3 contains 14 residues. Trimming pared 4 bases from V and 12 bases from J, leaving 20 bases between. The CDR3 region has the DNA TGCGCCAGCAGCCCAGGAGGGGCTATCAGGGGGCAGTTCTTC. Its protein is CASSPGGAIRGQFF.

This clonotype occurred many times. This sequence joins TRBV29-1 and TRBJ2-1; D unclear. There are 10 residues in the CDR3. Between the trimmed V and J ends, which lost 7 bases and 7 bases, there was a span of 8 bases. CDR1 is SQVTM, CDR2 ANQGSEA, per germline. The CDR3, as DNA: TGCAGCGCGACTCCTAATGAGCAGTTCTTC. It is translated as CSATPNEQFF.